The clone carrying this TCR beta chain was observed at least ten times. Its antigen is unidentified. The data originate from a study of CD8 T cells in ankylosing spondylitis. TCRdb reprocessed the 5' RACE reads with MiXCR, giving one entry per CDR3 protein. The sample has more than 400,000 distinct CDR3 sequences; approximately 5.3% are singletons. The length of the CDR3 is 16 residues. V lost 0 bases and J 4 bases, leaving 14 bases between the germline ends. Whole-study results and caveats: Disease-linked clones reportedly concentrated significantly in matched ankylosing spondylitis synovial fluid. What appeared characteristic of ankylosing spondylitis blood was a TCR beta motif of about eight highly homologous variants.

The material sequenced was blood, either unsorted or a sorted T cell fraction (not recorded which). This TCR was recovered from a male donor with ankylosing spondylitis. The V call is TRBV12-3 or TRBV12-4, the J call TRBJ2-3; perhaps TRBD2 as D (5 bases). This chain's CDR3 is CASSLAPRIGADTQYF. The CDR3 coding sequence is TGTGCCAGCAGTTTAGCGCCCAGGATCGGGGCAGATACGCAGTATTTT.